A selection of T cell receptor beta chains follows, all from one sample in a study of T-cell memory formation after mild COVID-19. TCRdb reanalysed the 5' RACE reads using MiXCR and keeps one entry per CDR3 protein. The sample includes fewer than 400,000 distinct CDR3 sequences, roughly 13% seen only once; the top ten take over 20%. Material for sequencing was PBMCs or a T cell subset sorted from them (not recorded which). The receptors were gathered from a man between 18 and 29 years old who had mild COVID-19 (a few samples of this study predate the infection). Cell type and time point are not known. CDR3s include the opening cysteine and the closing phenylalanine or tryptophan. The order of the fields is V gene, J gene, clone size, D gene, CDR3 DNA, CDR3 protein. The D gene is left open where the match is weak. Size is omitted from some rows. Given values are once, few, many or a class for expanded clones.

TRBV20-1	TRBJ2-1	few	NA	TGCAGTGCTAGAGACCCGACAGCTTTCTCCTACAATGAGCAGTTCTTC	CSARDPTAFSYNEQFF
TRBV4-1	TRBJ1-2	NA	NA	TGCGCCAGCAGCCGAAACTCCCTCTATGGCTACACCTTC	CASSRNSLYGYTF
TRBV20-1	TRBJ1-3	NA	NA	TGCAGTGCTAGAGTCATGGAGGGCTCTGGAAACACCATATATTTT	CSARVMEGSGNTIYF
TRBV6-5	TRBJ1-1	few	NA	TGTGCCAGCAGTTACTCTTGGGGGCCGGGGGACACTGAAGCTTTCTTT	CASSYSWGPGDTEAFF
TRBV6-2/TRBV6-3	TRBJ2-5	NA	TRBD2	TGTGCCAGCAGTTACTCGAATAGGGAGGGGGAGACCCAGTACTTC	CASSYSNREGETQYF
TRBV4-3	TRBJ1-2	few	NA	TGCGCCAGCAGTGGGATATGGTCCCCTGGGGAAACAAGAGGCTACACCTTC	CASSGIWSPGETRGYTF
TRBV12-3/TRBV12-4	TRBJ2-3	few	NA	TGTGCCAGCAGTTGGAGGGGGAGCACAGATACGCAGTATTTT	CASSWRGSTDTQYF
TRBV24-1	TRBJ2-5	many	NA	TGTGCCACCAGTGACCCAAAATTGGGCGAAGAGACCCAGTACTTC	CATSDPKLGEETQYF
TRBV5-1	TRBJ1-2	few	NA	TGCGCCTCGCGATCTGCACAGAGAAATAACTATGGCTACACCTTC	CASRSAQRNNYGYTF
TRBV29-1	TRBJ2-5	few	NA	TGCAGCCTGACAGTCAACCAAGAGACCCAGTACTTC	CSLTVNQETQYF
TRBV4-1	TRBJ1-4	few	NA	TGCGCCAGCAGCCGGCACGGGACTAATGAAAAACTGTTTTTT	CASSRHGTNEKLFF
TRBV4-3	TRBJ2-3	few	TRBD2	TGCGCCAGCAGCCGCGGGAGGGCTAGCGGGGGGGCAGATACGCAGTATTTT	CASSRGRASGGADTQYF
TRBV20-1	TRBJ2-1	few	TRBD2	TGCAGTGCTAGACGCCGTACTAGCGGGGGATACAATGAGCAGTTCTTC	CSARRRTSGGYNEQFF
TRBV7-2	TRBJ2-5	NA	TRBD2	TGTGCCAGCAGCGCTAGCGGGAGGGGAGAGACCCAGTACTTC	CASSASGRGETQYF
TRBV27	TRBJ1-3	NA	NA	TGTGCCAGCAGTTTATCGCCCGACAGGTCTGGAAACACCATATATTTT	CASSLSPDRSGNTIYF
TRBV18	TRBJ1-2	few	NA	TGTGCCAGCTCACCACCCGGAGGTGGTGGCTACACCTTC	CASSPPGGGGYTF
TRBV10-3	TRBJ1-1	NA	NA	TGTGCCATCAGTGCCTCCAAGGTAGGCAACACTGAAGCTTTCTTT	CAISASKVGNTEAFF
TRBV29-1	TRBJ2-1	NA	NA	TGCAGCGTTGTTTCCCCTATACAGGGCCGCTCCTACAATGAGCAGTTCTTC	CSVVSPIQGRSYNEQFF
TRBV5-1	TRBJ1-4	few	NA	TGCGCCAGCAGCTCCCCCCAGGCTGAAAAACTGTTTTTT	CASSSPQAEKLFF
TRBV29-1	TRBJ2-1	few	TRBD2	TGCAGCGTTGAAACTAGCGGGGGTTTTGAGCAGTTCTTC	CSVETSGGFEQFF
TRBV7-3	TRBJ2-3	NA	TRBD2	TGTGCCAGCAGCTTACGGCCGGGGGGGGGGCCAGATACGCAGTATTTT	CASSLRPGGGPDTQYF
TRBV27	TRBJ2-5	NA	NA	TGTGCCAGCAGTTTATTGGGCTTCTCCCGAAAGGAGACCCAGTACTTC	CASSLLGFSRKETQYF